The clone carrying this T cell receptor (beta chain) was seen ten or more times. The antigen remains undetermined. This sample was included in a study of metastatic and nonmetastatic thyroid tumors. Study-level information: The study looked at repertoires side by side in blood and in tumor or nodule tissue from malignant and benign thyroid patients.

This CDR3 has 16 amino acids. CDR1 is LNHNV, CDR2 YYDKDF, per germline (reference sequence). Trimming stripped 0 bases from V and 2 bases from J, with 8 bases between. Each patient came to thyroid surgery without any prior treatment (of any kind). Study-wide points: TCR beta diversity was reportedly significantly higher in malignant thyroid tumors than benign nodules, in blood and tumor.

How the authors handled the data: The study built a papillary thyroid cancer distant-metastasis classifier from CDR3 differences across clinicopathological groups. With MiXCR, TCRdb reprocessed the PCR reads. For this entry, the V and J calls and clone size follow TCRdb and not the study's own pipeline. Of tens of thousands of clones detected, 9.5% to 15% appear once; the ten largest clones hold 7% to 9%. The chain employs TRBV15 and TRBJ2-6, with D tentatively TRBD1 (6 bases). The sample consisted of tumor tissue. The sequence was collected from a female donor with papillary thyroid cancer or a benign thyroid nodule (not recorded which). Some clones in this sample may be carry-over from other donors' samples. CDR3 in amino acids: CATSREGGAGANVLTF. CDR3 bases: TGTGCCACCAGCAGAGAAGGGGGTGCTGGGGCCAACGTCCTGACTTTC.